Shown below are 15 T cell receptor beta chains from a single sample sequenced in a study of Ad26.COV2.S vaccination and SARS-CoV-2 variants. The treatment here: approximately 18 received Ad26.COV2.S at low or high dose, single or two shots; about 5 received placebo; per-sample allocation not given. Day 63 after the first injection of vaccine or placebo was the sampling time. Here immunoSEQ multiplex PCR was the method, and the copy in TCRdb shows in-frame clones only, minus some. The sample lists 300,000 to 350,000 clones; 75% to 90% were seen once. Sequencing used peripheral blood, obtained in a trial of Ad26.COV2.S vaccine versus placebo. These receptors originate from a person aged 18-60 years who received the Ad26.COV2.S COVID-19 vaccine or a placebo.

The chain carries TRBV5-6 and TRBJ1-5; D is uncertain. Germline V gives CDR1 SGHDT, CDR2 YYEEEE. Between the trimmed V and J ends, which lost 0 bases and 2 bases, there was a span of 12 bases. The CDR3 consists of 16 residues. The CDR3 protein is CASSLAGSVGNQPQHF. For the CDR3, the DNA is TGTGCCAGCAGCTTGGCCGGATCGGTGGGCAATCAGCCCCAGCATTTT.

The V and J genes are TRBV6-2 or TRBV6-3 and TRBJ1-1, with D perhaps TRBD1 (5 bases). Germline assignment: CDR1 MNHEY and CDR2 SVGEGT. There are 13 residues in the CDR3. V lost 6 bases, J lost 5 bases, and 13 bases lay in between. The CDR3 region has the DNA TGTGCCAGCAGCCAAAACAGGCGGACTGAAGCTTTCTTT. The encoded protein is CASSQNRRTEAFF.

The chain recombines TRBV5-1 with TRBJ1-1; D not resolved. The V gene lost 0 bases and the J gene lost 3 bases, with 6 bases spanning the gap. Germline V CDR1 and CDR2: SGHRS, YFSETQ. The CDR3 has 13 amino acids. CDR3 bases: TGCGCCAGCAGCTTGGCGGGGTACACTGAAGCTTTCTTT. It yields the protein CASSLAGYTEAFF.

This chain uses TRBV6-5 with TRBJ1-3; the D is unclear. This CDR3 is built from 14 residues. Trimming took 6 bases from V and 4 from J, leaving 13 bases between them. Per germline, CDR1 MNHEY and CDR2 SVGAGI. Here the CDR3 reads CASSMQGDGNTIYF. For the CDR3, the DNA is TGTGCCAGCAGCATGCAAGGCGACGGAAACACCATATATTTT.

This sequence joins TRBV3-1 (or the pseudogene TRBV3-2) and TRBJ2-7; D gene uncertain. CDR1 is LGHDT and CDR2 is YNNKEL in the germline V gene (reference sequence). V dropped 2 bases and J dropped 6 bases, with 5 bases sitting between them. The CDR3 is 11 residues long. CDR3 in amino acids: CASSQPGEQYF. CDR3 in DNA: TGTGCCAGCAGCCAACCAGGCGAGCAGTACTTC.

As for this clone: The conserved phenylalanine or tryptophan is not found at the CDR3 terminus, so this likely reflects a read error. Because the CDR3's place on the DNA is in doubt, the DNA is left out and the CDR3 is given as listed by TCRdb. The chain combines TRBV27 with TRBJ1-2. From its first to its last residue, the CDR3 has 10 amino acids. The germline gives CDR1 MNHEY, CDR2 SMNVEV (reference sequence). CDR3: CASSLRGFAR.

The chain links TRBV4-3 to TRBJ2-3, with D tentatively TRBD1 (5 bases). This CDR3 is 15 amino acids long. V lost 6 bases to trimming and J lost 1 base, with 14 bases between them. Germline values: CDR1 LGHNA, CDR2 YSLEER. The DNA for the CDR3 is TGCGCCAGCAGGGGCCAGGGTCTGGGCACAGATACGCAGTATTTT. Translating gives CASRGQGLGTDTQYF.

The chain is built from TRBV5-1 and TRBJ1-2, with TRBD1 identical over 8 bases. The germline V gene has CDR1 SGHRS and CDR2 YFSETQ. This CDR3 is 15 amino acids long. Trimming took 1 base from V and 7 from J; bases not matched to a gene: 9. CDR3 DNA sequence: TGCGCCAGCAGCTTGTATAAAGGACAGGGAGGTGGCTACACCTTC. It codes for CASSLYKGQGGGYTF.

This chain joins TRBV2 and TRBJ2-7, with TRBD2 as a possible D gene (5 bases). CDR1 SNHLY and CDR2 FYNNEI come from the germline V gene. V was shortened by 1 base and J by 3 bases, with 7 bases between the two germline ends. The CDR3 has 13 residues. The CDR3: CASSEDEGYEQYV. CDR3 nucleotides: TGTGCCAGCAGTGAAGACGAGGGCTACGAGCAGTACGTC.

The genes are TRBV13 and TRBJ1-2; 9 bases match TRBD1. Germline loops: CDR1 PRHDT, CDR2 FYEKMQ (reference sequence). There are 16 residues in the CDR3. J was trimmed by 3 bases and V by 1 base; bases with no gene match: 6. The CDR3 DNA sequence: TGTGCCAGCAGCTTAGCCCGGGACAGGGTTTACTATGGCTACACCTTC. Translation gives CASSLARDRVYYGYTF.

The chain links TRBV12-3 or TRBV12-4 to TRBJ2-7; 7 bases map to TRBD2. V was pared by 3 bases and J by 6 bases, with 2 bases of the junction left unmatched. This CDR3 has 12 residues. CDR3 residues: CASSFGGGEQYV. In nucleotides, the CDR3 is TGTGCCAGCAGTTTTGGCGGGGGCGAGCAGTACGTC.

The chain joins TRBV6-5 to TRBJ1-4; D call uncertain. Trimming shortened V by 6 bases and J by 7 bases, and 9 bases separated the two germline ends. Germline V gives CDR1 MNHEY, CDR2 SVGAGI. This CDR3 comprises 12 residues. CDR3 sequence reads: CASRAVIEKLFF. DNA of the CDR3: TGTGCCAGCAGGGCAGTGATTGAAAAACTGTTTTTT.

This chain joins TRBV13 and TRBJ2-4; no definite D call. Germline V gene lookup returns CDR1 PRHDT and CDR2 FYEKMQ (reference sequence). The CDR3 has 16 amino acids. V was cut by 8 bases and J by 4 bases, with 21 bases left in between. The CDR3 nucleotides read TGTGCCAGCGCTCTTAACGCACTCGGCAGAAAAAACATTCAGTACTTC. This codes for CASALNALGRKNIQYF.

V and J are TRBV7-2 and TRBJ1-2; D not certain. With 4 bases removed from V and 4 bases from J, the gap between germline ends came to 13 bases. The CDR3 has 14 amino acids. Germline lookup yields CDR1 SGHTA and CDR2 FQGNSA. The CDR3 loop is CASSSPGLGYGYTF. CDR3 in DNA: TGTGCCAGCAGCTCCCCCGGGTTGGGCTATGGCTACACCTTC. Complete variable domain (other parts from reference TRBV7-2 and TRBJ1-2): GAGVSQSPSNKVTEKGKDVELRCDPISGHTALYWYRQSLGQGLEFLIYFQGNSAPDKSGLPSDRFSAERTGGSVSTLTIQRTQQEDSAVYLCASSSPGLGYGYTFGSGTRLTVV.

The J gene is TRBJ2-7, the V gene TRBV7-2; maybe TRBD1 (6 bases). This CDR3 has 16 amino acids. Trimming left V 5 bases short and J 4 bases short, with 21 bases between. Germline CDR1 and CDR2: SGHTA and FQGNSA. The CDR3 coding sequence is TGTGCCAGCAGCCTCATTTCCGGGACATATTTATACGAGCAGTACTTC. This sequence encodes CASSLISGTYLYEQYF.